One sample yielded the 23 T cell receptor beta chains listed below, sequenced in a study of neurological immune-mediated disorders. MiXCR was run by TCRdb on the 5' RACE reads, yielding one entry per CDR3 protein. The table lists 80,000 to 95,000 distinct CDR3 sequences, 3.5% of them singletons, with 2.5% to 3% in the top ten. The sequenced material came from PBMCs. The receptors come from a woman between 45 and 60 years old with multiple sclerosis.

This clonotype was counted only a few times. The junction departs from the called germline gene at one end, perhaps through a read error. The V call is TRBV15, the J call TRBJ1-1; unclear D gene. In germline, CDR1 is LNHNV, CDR2 YYDKDF (reference sequence). The CDR3 consists of 13 residues. The CDR3 protein is CANSRTVSTEAFF. The CDR3, as DNA: TGTGCCAACAGCAGGACTGTGTCCACTGAAGCTTTCTTT.

This clonotype has a count of ten or more. This chain uses TRBV5-1 with TRBJ1-1; D unclear. From germline, CDR1 is SGHRS and CDR2 YFSETQ. The V gene lost 4 bases and the J gene lost 1 base, with 14 bases spanning the gap. This CDR3 has 15 amino acids. The CDR3 sequence: CASSRAHGGNTEAFF. For the CDR3, the DNA is TGCGCCAGCAGCCGGGCGCACGGCGGGAACACTGAAGCTTTCTTT.

Many counts were recorded for this clonotype. The V call is TRBV6-6, the J call TRBJ1-4, with D maybe TRBD1 (5 bases). The CDR3 runs 13 residues. Germline loops: CDR1 MNHNY, CDR2 SVGAGI (reference sequence). The V gene lost 7 bases and the J gene lost 7 bases, with 13 bases spanning the gap. CDR3 region: CASTYPTGEKLFF. In DNA form, the CDR3 reads TGTGCCAGCACCTACCCAACAGGTGAAAAACTGTTTTTT.

This clonotype showed up many times. The V gene is TRBV14, the J gene TRBJ2-7, with D maybe TRBD1 (6 bases). This CDR3 comprises 14 residues. Germline V lookup: CDR1 SGHDN, CDR2 FVKESK. Between the trimmed V and J ends, which lost 0 bases and 5 bases, there was a span of 11 bases. The CDR3 protein is CASSQEAGVDEQYF. The CDR3 nucleotides are TGTGCCAGCAGCCAAGAGGCAGGGGTGGACGAGCAGTACTTC.

This clonotype appeared many times. The rearrangement uses TRBV20-1 and TRBJ2-3; possibly TRBD2 for D (5 bases). V lost 3 bases, J lost 2 bases, and 15 bases lay in between. The CDR3 runs 15 residues. Germline V gene lookup returns CDR1 DFQATT and CDR2 SNEGSKA (reference sequence). CDR3 DNA: TGCAGTGCTAGGGGGTTTGTCGGGATCACAGATACGCAGTATTTT. This sequence encodes CSARGFVGITDTQYF.

This clonotype showed up many times. The chain recombines TRBV7-2 with TRBJ2-7, with D possibly TRBD1 on 5 matching bases. This CDR3 has 14 residues. V dropped 7 bases and J dropped 3 bases, with 16 bases sitting between them. Germline CDR1 is SGHTA and CDR2 is FQGNSA. The CDR3 loop reads CASIPSGRVYEQYF. CDR3 DNA sequence: TGTGCCAGCATCCCTTCGGGCAGGGTCTACGAGCAGTACTTC.

This clonotype was seen ten or more times. The chain employs TRBV12-3 or TRBV12-4 and TRBJ1-2; 8 bases are a match to TRBD1. With 6 bases clipped from V and 7 bases from J, the junction kept 7 bases outside the gene matches. The CDR3 sequence is 13 residues long. CDR3 nucleotide sequence: TGTGCCAGCAGCATCCAGGGGGCTGGTGGCTACACCTTC. This sequence encodes CASSIQGAGGYTF.

The sample holds many counts of this clonotype. The V gene is TRBV29-1, the J gene TRBJ2-3; 11 nucleotides agree with TRBD2. This CDR3 has 16 amino acids. Trimming removed 7 bases from V and 1 base from J; junction bases left unmatched: 10. Germline V CDR1 and CDR2: SQVTM, ANQGSEA. The CDR3, as DNA: TGCAGCGGACCTGGTCTAGCGGGGGGCGGCACAGATACGCAGTATTTT. Its translation: CSGPGLAGGGTDTQYF.

The sample holds many counts of this clonotype. The rearrangement joins TRBV7-8 to TRBJ1-1, with 9 bases that match TRBD1. CDR3 length: 13 residues. Germline trimming cut 5 bases from V and 9 bases from J; bases unmatched to any gene: 7. In germline, CDR1 is SGHVS, CDR2 FQNEAQ. CDR3 nucleotides: TGTGCCAGCAGCCATCCGGGACAGGGCAAAGCTTTCTTT. Amino acid sequence: CASSHPGQGKAFF.

This clonotype was counted at least ten times. The chain employs TRBV6-2 or TRBV6-3 and TRBJ2-1, with no clear D. The germline V and J ends were trimmed by 5 bases and 5 bases, with 28 bases remaining between them. This CDR3 is 19 amino acids long. Germline values: CDR1 MNHEY, CDR2 SVGEGT. The CDR3 protein is CASSRDAPLRRERNNEQFF. The CDR3 DNA sequence: TGTGCCAGCAGTCGTGACGCCCCCCTTCGTAGGGAAAGAAACAATGAGCAGTTCTTC.

The sample holds many counts of this clonotype. The gene calls are TRBV9 and TRBJ2-5; 9 nucleotides agree with TRBD2. CDR1 is SGDLS, CDR2 YYNGEE, per germline. The V gene end was trimmed by 2 bases and the J gene end by 4 bases; junction bases not matched to a gene: 6. The CDR3 runs 15 residues. CDR3 DNA sequence: TGTGCCAGCAGCGTGGGGTCGACTAGCGGAGAGACCCAGTACTTC. The encoded protein is CASSVGSTSGETQYF.

There are many counts of this clonotype. The chain employs TRBV4-1 and TRBJ2-1; D remains unclear. This CDR3 has 14 residues. Per germline, CDR1 MGHRA and CDR2 YSYEKL. V was shortened by 4 bases and J by 7 bases, with 14 bases between the two germline ends. The CDR3 DNA reads TGCGCCAGCAGCCGGACCCGAAACGCGAATGAGCAGTTCTTC. Amino acid sequence: CASSRTRNANEQFF.

This clonotype was counted at least ten times. The V and J genes are TRBV5-5 and TRBJ2-7, with 7 bases matching TRBD1. Germline lookup yields CDR1 SGHKS and CDR2 YYEKEE (reference sequence). The CDR3 covers 14 residues. With 6 bases clipped from V and 4 bases from J, the junction kept 10 bases outside the gene matches. The CDR3 is CASNVGQETYEQYF. CDR3 nucleotide sequence: TGTGCCAGCAACGTAGGACAGGAGACATACGAGCAGTACTTC.

This clonotype has a count of ten or more. The chain joins TRBV7-9 to TRBJ2-5; 10 nucleotides align to TRBD2. Germline loops: CDR1 SEHNR, CDR2 FQNEAQ (reference sequence). V shed 1 base and J 2 bases; nucleotides not matched to a gene: 1. The CDR3 is 15 amino acids. The CDR3 sequence is CASSLVAGGQETQYF. The CDR3 nucleotides read TGTGCCAGCAGCTTAGTAGCGGGGGGTCAAGAGACCCAGTACTTC.

This clonotype was seen repeatedly, ten times or more. This rearrangement joins TRBV27 to TRBJ1-5, with D tentatively TRBD1 (6 bases). Looked up from germline, CDR1 is MNHEY and CDR2 is SMNVEV (reference sequence). V lost 3 bases, J lost 6 bases, and 15 bases lay in between. The CDR3 extends over 15 amino acids. CDR3 nucleotide sequence: TGTGCCAGCAGTTTGTTGGGGGGCTCAGGTCAGCCCCAGCATTTT. Its translation: CASSLLGGSGQPQHF.

This clonotype was seen ten or more times. The CDR3 region is CSARAASGGGTDTQYF. The CDR3 region has the DNA TGCAGTGCTAGAGCGGCTAGCGGGGGGGGCACAGATACGCAGTATTTT. The V gene is TRBV20-1, the J gene TRBJ2-3; 12 positions agree with TRBD2. After removal of 1 base from V and 1 base from J, the junction contained 3 bases not matched to a gene. CDR3 length: 16 amino acids. Germline CDR1 is DFQATT and CDR2 is SNEGSKA (reference sequence).

This clonotype occurred many times. The J gene is TRBJ2-2, the V gene TRBV7-9; TRBD1 is a possible D gene (6 bases). The CDR3 covers 16 residues. Germline V lookup: CDR1 SEHNR, CDR2 FQNEAQ (reference sequence). V lost 1 base, J lost 2 bases, and 11 bases lay in between. CDR3 sequence reads: CASSLVGTLNTGELFF. DNA of the CDR3: TGTGCCAGCAGCTTAGTCGGGACACTTAACACCGGGGAGCTGTTTTTT.

This clonotype was seen ten or more times. The V gene is TRBV7-2, the J gene TRBJ2-7, with TRBD1 identical over 10 bases. The CDR3 is 14 amino acids. Trimming at V came to 1 base and at J to 6 bases, leaving 3 bases not matched to a gene. Per germline, CDR1 SGHTA and CDR2 FQGNSA. The CDR3 DNA follows: TGTGCCAGCAGCTTAGTTGGGACAGGGGTCGAGCAGTACTTC. This translates into CASSLVGTGVEQYF. The full variable domain, rest sourced from reference TRBV7-2 and TRBJ2-7, is GAGVSQSPSNKVTEKGKDVELRCDPISGHTALYWYRQSLGQGLEFLIYFQGNSAPDKSGLPSDRFSAERTGGSVSTLTIQRTQQEDSAVYLCASSLVGTGVEQYFGPGTRLTVT.

In this sample, this clonotype turned up many times. The chain couples TRBV7-2 to TRBJ2-5, with a tentative D call TRBD1 (6 bases). The CDR3 is made up of 15 amino acids. The V end lost 1 base, the J end lost 4 bases, and 13 bases lay between the germline ends. The germline gives CDR1 SGHTA, CDR2 FQGNSA. The CDR3 reads CASSLVDSTVETQYF. DNA for the CDR3: TGTGCCAGCAGCTTAGTGGACAGTACGGTAGAGACCCAGTACTTC.

Regarding this clonotype: This may stem from a read error, because a much larger clone lies one nucleotide away. The chain recombines TRBV7-2 with TRBJ2-6; maybe TRBD1 (5 bases). Germline lookup yields CDR1 SGHTA and CDR2 FQGNSA. The CDR3 sequence is 16 residues long. The CDR3 is CASSLAGNFGAKVLTF. For the CDR3, the DNA is TGTGCCAGCAGCTTAGCAGGGAACTTTGGGGCCAAAGTCCTGACTTTC. Filled out from reference TRBV7-2 and TRBJ2-6, the complete variable domain reads GAGVSQSPSNKVTEKGKDVELRCDPISGHTALYWYRQSLGQGLEFLIYFQGNSAPDKSGLPSDRFSAERTGGSVSTLTIQRTQQEDSAVYLCASSLAGNFGAKVLTFGAGSRLTVL.

This clonotype has at least ten counts. The CDR3 here is CSASRRGGNEQFF. CDR3 bases: TGCAGTGCTAGCCGGCGGGGGGGTAATGAGCAGTTCTTC. The chain joins TRBV20-1 to TRBJ2-1; 9 bases fit TRBD2. CDR3 length: 13 residues. The germline V gene encodes CDR1 DFQATT and CDR2 SNEGSKA (reference sequence). V dropped 3 bases and J dropped 7; count of bases not matched to a gene: 4.

The V and J genes are TRBV6-5 and TRBJ2-7; 9 nucleotides line up with TRBD1. J lost 3 bases, V lost 6 bases, and 6 bases had no gene match. This CDR3 has 14 amino acids. Germline V lookup: CDR1 MNHEY, CDR2 SVGAGI. Written as DNA, the CDR3 is TGTGCCAGCAGGAAGGGACAGGGCAACTACGAGCAGTACTTC. Protein product: CASRKGQGNYEQYF.

This clonotype was recorded at least ten times. This chain uses TRBV6-5 with TRBJ1-2; no clear D. The CDR3 totals 16 residues. Germline V gives CDR1 MNHEY, CDR2 SVGAGI. Trimming cost V 2 bases and J 4 bases, with 17 bases left between them. The CDR3 DNA reads as TGTGCCAGCAGTTACATCAGGTCCGGCGAGGGCTATGGCTACACCTTC. It is translated as CASSYIRSGEGYGYTF.